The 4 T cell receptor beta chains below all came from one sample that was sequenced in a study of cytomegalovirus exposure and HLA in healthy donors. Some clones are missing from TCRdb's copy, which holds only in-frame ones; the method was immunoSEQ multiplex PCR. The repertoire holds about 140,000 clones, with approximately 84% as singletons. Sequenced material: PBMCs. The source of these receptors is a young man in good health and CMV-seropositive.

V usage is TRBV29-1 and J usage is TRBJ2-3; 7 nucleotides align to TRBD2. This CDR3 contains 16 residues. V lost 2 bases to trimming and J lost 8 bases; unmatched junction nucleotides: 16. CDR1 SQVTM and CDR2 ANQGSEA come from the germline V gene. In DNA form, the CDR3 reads TGCAGCGTTGAACGGTGGTCTAGCGGTGGAATGGGTACGCAGTATTTT. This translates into CSVERWSSGGMGTQYF.

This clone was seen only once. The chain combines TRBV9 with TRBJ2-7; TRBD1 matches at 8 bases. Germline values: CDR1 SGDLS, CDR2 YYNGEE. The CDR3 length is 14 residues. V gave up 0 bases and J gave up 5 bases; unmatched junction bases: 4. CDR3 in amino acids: CASSVGTGFNEQYF. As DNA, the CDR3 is TGTGCCAGCAGCGTAGGGACAGGGTTTAACGAGCAGTACTTC.

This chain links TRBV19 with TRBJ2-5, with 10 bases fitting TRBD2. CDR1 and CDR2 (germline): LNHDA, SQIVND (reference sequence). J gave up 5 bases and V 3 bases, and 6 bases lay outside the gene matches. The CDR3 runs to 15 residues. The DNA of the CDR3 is TGTGCCAGTAGTATGGGGCTAGCGGGAGCTGAGACCCAGTACTTC. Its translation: CASSMGLAGAETQYF. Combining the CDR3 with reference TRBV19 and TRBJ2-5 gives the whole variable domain DGGITQSPKYLFRKEGQNVTLSCEQNLNHDAMYWYRQDPGQGLRLIYYSQIVNDFQKGDIAEGYSVSREKKESFPLTVTSAQKNPTAFYLCASSMGLAGAETQYFGPGTRLLVL.

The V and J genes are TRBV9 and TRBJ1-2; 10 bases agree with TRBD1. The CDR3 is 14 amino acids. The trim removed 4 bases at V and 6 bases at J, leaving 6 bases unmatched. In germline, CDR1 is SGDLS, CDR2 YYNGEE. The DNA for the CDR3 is TGTGCCAGCAGCCCCTCCGGGACAGGGGATGGCTACACCTTC. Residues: CASSPSGTGDGYTF. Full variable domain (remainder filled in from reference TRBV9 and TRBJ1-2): DSGVTQTPKHLITATGQRVTLRCSPRSGDLSVYWYQQSLDQGLQFLIQYYNGEERAKGNILERFSAQQFPDLHSELNLSSLELGDSALYFCASSPSGTGDGYTFGSGTRLTVV.